Below, 27 T cell receptor beta chains from the same sample are listed, as sequenced in a study of cytomegalovirus exposure and HLA in healthy donors. 60 Vbeta and 13 Jbeta primers were used in PCR. Profiled with immunoSEQ multiplex PCR; TCRdb holds only in-frame clones, not every one. The sample shows approximately 70,000 clones, roughly 79% of them seen only once. The sequenced material came from PBMCs. These receptors were obtained from a man between 50 and 59 years old in good health and CMV-seronegative.

This clone was seen more than once but under ten times. V and J are TRBV11-2 and TRBJ1-2; TRBD1 aligns across 7 bases. Germline trimming cut 5 bases from V and 2 bases from J; bases unmatched to any gene: 8. The germline gives CDR1 SGHAT, CDR2 FQNNGV. This CDR3 is built from 15 residues. The CDR3 DNA is TGTGCCAGCAGCCTCCGGACAGGATGGAACTATGGCTACACCTTC. Translation gives CASSLRTGWNYGYTF.

This clone appeared a single time. The CDR3 reads CASSVGRGRSTDTQYF. In nucleotides, the CDR3 is TGTGCCAGCAGTGTTGGGAGAGGCAGGTCCACAGATACGCAGTATTTT. The chain is built from TRBV2 and TRBJ2-3; maybe TRBD2 (5 bases). The CDR3 has 16 residues. Trimming removed 4 bases from V and 2 bases from J, with 16 bases in between. The germline V gene has CDR1 SNHLY and CDR2 FYNNEI.

The chain uses TRBV5-1 and TRBJ1-2, with D uncertain. Trimming shortened V by 4 bases and J by 0 bases, and 13 bases separated the two germline ends. CDR3 length equals 15 residues. Germline loops: CDR1 SGHRS, CDR2 YFSETQ. The CDR3 bases are TGCGCCAGCAGCCTGGGAGGGAAGCCTAACTATGGCTACACCTTC. This codes for CASSLGGKPNYGYTF.

The chain is built from TRBV4-1 and TRBJ1-6, with D possibly TRBD1 on 5 matching bases. This CDR3 comprises 15 residues. V was trimmed by 4 bases and J by 5 bases, leaving 12 bases between them. Germline V gives CDR1 MGHRA, CDR2 YSYEKL. The CDR3 DNA reads TGCGCCAGCAGCCCCCAACGACAGAATAATTCACCCCTCCACTTT. This gives the protein CASSPQRQNNSPLHF.

The chain carries TRBV27 and TRBJ2-7; 8 bases agree with TRBD2. V was clipped by 5 bases and J by 4 bases; unmatched bases: 7. The CDR3 has 14 amino acids. The germline V gene encodes CDR1 MNHEY and CDR2 SMNVEV (reference sequence). The CDR3 loop reads CASSRRLAGYEQYF. As DNA, the CDR3 is TGTGCCAGCAGTCGGCGGCTAGCGGGTTACGAGCAGTACTTC.

This chain joins TRBV27 and TRBJ2-2; TRBD2 is a possible D gene (6 bases). The CDR3 has 14 residues. Germline V gene sequence: CDR1 MNHEY, CDR2 SMNVEV (reference sequence). The V end was cut by 7 bases, the J end by 5 bases, with 14 bases between. CDR3 DNA: TGTGCCAGCAATTCCGCGGGATGGACCGGGGAGCTGTTTTTT. Translated: CASNSAGWTGELFF.

The V call is TRBV7-9, the J call TRBJ1-4; D is uncertain. CDR1 SEHNR and CDR2 FQNEAQ come from the germline V gene (reference sequence). The CDR3 is made up of 13 amino acids. With 5 bases removed from V and 4 bases from J, the gap between germline ends came to 8 bases. The DNA for the CDR3 is TGTGCCAGCAGCCCCGTCCTTAATGAAAAACTGTTTTTT. Its protein product is CASSPVLNEKLFF.

The chain links TRBV10-3 to TRBJ2-3, with 9 nucleotides matching TRBD2. Unmatched junction bases numbered 11, after V lost 11 bases and J lost 2 bases. The CDR3 has 15 amino acids. Germline CDR1 is ENHRY and CDR2 is SYGVKD. CDR3 sequence: CASGKAGGHTDTQYF. In DNA, the CDR3 is TGTGCCTCGGGGAAAGCGGGGGGACACACAGATACGCAGTATTTT.

J is TRBJ1-2 and V is TRBV2, with D unresolved. V was clipped by 4 bases and J by 0 bases, with 9 bases between them. Germline CDR1 and CDR2: SNHLY and FYNNEI. CDR3 length equals 14 residues. DNA of the CDR3: TGTGCCAGCAGTGTAGAGGGAACTAACTATGGCTACACCTTC. Protein: CASSVEGTNYGYTF.

This clone was counted a few times. The rearrangement links TRBV4-3 to TRBJ1-5; 8 positions match TRBD1. The CDR3 covers 15 residues. V dropped 4 bases and J dropped 3; count of bases not matched to a gene: 5. Germline V lookup: CDR1 LGHNA, CDR2 YSLEER. Here the CDR3 reads CASSLNRGFNQPQHF. Written as DNA, the CDR3 is TGCGCCAGCAGCCTCAACAGGGGGTTCAATCAGCCCCAGCATTTT.

The chain has TRBV30 and TRBJ1-1; the D is unclear. Trimming removed 2 bases at V and 1 base at J, with 8 bases between. The CDR3 length is 13 residues. The germline V gene encodes CDR1 GTSNPN and CDR2 SVGIG (reference sequence). CDR3 DNA: TGTGCCTGGAGTTATCGGGAGAACACTGAAGCTTTCTTT. Amino acids: CAWSYRENTEAFF.

The chain joins TRBV28 to TRBJ1-5; D is unresolved. The V end lost 2 bases, the J end lost 1 base, and 6 bases lay between the germline ends. CDR3 length: 14 residues. The germline V gene encodes CDR1 MDHEN and CDR2 SYDVKM. The CDR3 DNA reads as TGTGCCAGCAGTTTAATATCCAGCAATCAGCCCCAGCATTTT. Protein product: CASSLISSNQPQHF.

This chain links TRBV30 with TRBJ1-1; 9 nucleotides line up with TRBD1. The CDR3 contains 13 residues. Per the germline V gene, CDR1 is GTSNPN and CDR2 is SVGIG (reference sequence). V trimming: 3 bases; J trimming: 5 bases; junction bases outside the gene matches: 4. The CDR3 region is CAWSQDRGTEAFF. Written as DNA, the CDR3 is TGTGCCTGGAGCCAGGACAGGGGAACTGAAGCTTTCTTT.

The V gene is TRBV5-1, the J gene TRBJ1-1; 7 nucleotides line up with TRBD1. The J segment lost 1 base and the V segment lost 4 bases, leaving 7 bases of the junction unmatched. The CDR3 loop spans 15 amino acids. CDR1 and CDR2 from the germline V gene are SGHRS and YFSETQ. The CDR3 sequence: CASSKLTGWNTEAFF. CDR3 coding DNA: TGCGCCAGCAGCAAATTGACAGGGTGGAACACTGAAGCTTTCTTT. The entire variable domain, with the rest obtained from reference TRBV5-1 and TRBJ1-1, is as follows: KAGVTQTPRYLIKTRGQQVTLSCSPISGHRSVSWYQQTPGQGLQFLFEYFSETQRNKGNFPGRFSGRQFSNSRSEMNVSTLELGDSALYLCASSKLTGWNTEAFFGQGTRLTVV.

The chain couples TRBV27 to TRBJ1-1; maybe TRBD1 (6 bases). The ends were cut back, 5 bases at V and 11 bases at J, with 12 bases in the middle. This CDR3 comprises 11 residues. The V gene's germline CDR1 is MNHEY and CDR2 SMNVEV (reference sequence). The CDR3 spells CASSMGTKAFF. The CDR3, as DNA: TGTGCCAGCAGTATGGGGACAAAGGCTTTCTTT.

V is TRBV7-2 and J is TRBJ2-7; 14 bases map to TRBD2. V lost 5 bases to trimming and J lost 2 bases; unmatched junction nucleotides: 14. The CDR3 sequence is 19 residues long. Germline V gene data show CDR1 as SGHTA and CDR2 as FQGNSA. The CDR3 reads CASSTRQRLAGGTPYEQYF. As DNA, the CDR3 is TGTGCCAGCAGCACTAGACAGCGACTAGCGGGAGGGACACCCTACGAGCAGTACTTC.

This clone was observed a handful of times. The V gene is TRBV11-3, the J gene TRBJ2-1, with 8 nucleotides matching TRBD2. Germline V lookup: CDR1 SGHNT, CDR2 YENEEA. The trim removed 1 base at V and 5 bases at J, leaving 7 bases unmatched. CDR3 length equals 16 residues. CDR3 nucleotides: TGTGCCAGCAGCTTAGCTACGCGCGGGAGGCACAATGAGCAGTTCTTC. This sequence encodes CASSLATRGRHNEQFF.

The chain links TRBV5-4 to TRBJ1-2; D is unresolved. Germline CDR1 SGHNT, CDR2 YYREEE (reference sequence). V gave up 3 bases and J gave up 1 base, with 7 bases separating them. The CDR3 consists of 13 residues. The CDR3: CASSSTVNYGYTF. The CDR3 DNA sequence: TGTGCCAGCAGCTCCACAGTTAACTATGGCTACACCTTC. The whole variable domain, remainder taken from reference TRBV5-4 and TRBJ1-2, is ETGVTQSPTHLIKTRGQQVTLRCSSQSGHNTVSWYQQALGQGPQFIFQYYREEENGRGNFPPRFSGLQFPNYSSELNVNALELDDSALYLCASSSTVNYGYTFGSGTRLTVV.

CDR3 DNA sequence: TGTGCCAGCAGCCGCCCTAGCGGGAGTGCCTACGAGCAGTACTTC. It specifies CASSRPSGSAYEQYF. The chain couples TRBV28 to TRBJ2-7, with 10 bases matching TRBD2. Per germline, CDR1 MDHEN and CDR2 SYDVKM. The CDR3 is 15 amino acids. The trim removed 6 bases at V and 2 bases at J, leaving 7 bases unmatched.

The chain joins TRBV4-2 to TRBJ2-7, with a tentative D call TRBD1 (6 bases). Germline V CDR1 and CDR2: LGHNA, YNFKEQ. The CDR3 loop spans 15 amino acids. With 3 bases removed from V and 2 bases from J, the gap between germline ends came to 14 bases. The CDR3 reads CASSHGQLRTYEQYF. The CDR3, as DNA: TGTGCCAGCAGCCACGGACAGCTAAGAACCTACGAGCAGTACTTC.

V and J are TRBV7-6 and TRBJ2-5, with 8 bases matching TRBD2. From germline, CDR1 is SGHVS and CDR2 FNYEAQ. J lost 4 bases, V lost 5 bases, and 3 bases had no gene match. The CDR3 extends over 13 amino acids. CDR3 protein: CASSPGLAETQYF. CDR3 DNA sequence: TGTGCCAGCAGCCCCGGACTAGCAGAGACCCAGTACTTC.

The chain recombines TRBV19 with TRBJ2-7; TRBD2 might be the D (6 bases). V gave up 1 base and J gave up 6 bases, with 16 bases separating them. The CDR3 extends over 15 amino acids. Looked up from germline, CDR1 is LNHDA and CDR2 is SQIVND (reference sequence). The CDR3 loop is CASSIAPGGRFEQYF. DNA for the CDR3: TGTGCCAGTAGTATAGCCCCCGGGGGAAGGTTCGAGCAGTACTTC.

This clone has a single count. J is TRBJ2-5 and V is TRBV4-3, with 7 bases matching TRBD2. The end of the DNA aligns better with TRBJ2-7, so the J call may be wrong. Germline V gene data show CDR1 as LGHNA and CDR2 as YSLEER. CDR3 length: 14 residues. DNA of the CDR3: TGCGCCAGCAGCCAAGGTCTAGCGGTCTACGAGCAGTACTTC. Translation: CASSQGLAVYEQYF.

In the case of this clone: One end of the junction does not line up with germline, which may come from a read error. The chain joins TRBV10-2 to TRBJ2-1; tentative D call: TRBD2 (6 bases). The CDR3 consists of 14 residues. Germline loops: CDR1 WSHSY, CDR2 SAAADI. The CDR3 loop reads CAGSRSGSDNEQFF. DNA for the CDR3: TGCGCCGGCAGCAGAAGCGGGTCCGACAATGAGCAGTTCTTC.

This clone has only a few counts. The chain combines TRBV2 with TRBJ1-6; 7 nucleotides agree with TRBD1. There are 14 residues in the CDR3. The junction had 10 bases not matched to a gene; V was cut back by 6 bases and J by 11 bases. From germline, CDR1 is SNHLY and CDR2 FYNNEI. CDR3 in DNA: TGTGCCAGCAGACCCCGACAGGGAACGGCACCCCTCCACTTT. Translating it yields CASRPRQGTAPLHF.

This clone was observed a few times. The V gene is TRBV30, the J gene TRBJ1-4; D might be TRBD1 (5 bases). Germline loops: CDR1 GTSNPN, CDR2 SVGIG (reference sequence). The CDR3 spans 15 residues. Trimming shortened V by 0 bases and J by 5 bases, and 13 bases separated the two germline ends. CDR3 region: CAWSVPAGLNEKLFF. The CDR3 coding sequence is TGTGCCTGGAGTGTACCCGCAGGGCTCAATGAAAAACTGTTTTTT.

This clone was detected a few times. The chain couples TRBV30 to TRBJ2-4, with TRBD2 as a possible D gene (7 bases). CDR1 is GTSNPN, CDR2 SVGIG, per germline (reference sequence). This CDR3 is 12 amino acids long. Trimming shortened V by 4 bases and J by 7 bases, and 11 bases separated the two germline ends. In DNA form, the CDR3 reads TGTGCCTGGACGGGGGGCGGGAACATTCAGTACTTC. This gives the protein CAWTGGGNIQYF.